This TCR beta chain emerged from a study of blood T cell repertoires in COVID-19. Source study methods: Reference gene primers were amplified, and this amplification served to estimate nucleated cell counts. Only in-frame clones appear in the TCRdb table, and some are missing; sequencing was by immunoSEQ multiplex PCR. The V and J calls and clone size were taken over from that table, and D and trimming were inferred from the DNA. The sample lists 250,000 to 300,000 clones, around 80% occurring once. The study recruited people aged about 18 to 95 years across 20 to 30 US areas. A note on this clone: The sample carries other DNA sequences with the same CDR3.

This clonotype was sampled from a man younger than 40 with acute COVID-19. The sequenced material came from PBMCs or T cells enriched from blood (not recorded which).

Here the CDR3 reads CASSLGNYGYTF. The CDR3 bases are TGTGCCAGCAGTCTCGGTAACTATGGCTACACCTTC. This chain uses TRBV12-3 or TRBV12-4 with TRBJ1-2, with D unclear. Deletions cut 5 bases from V and 1 base from J, with 5 bases between. The CDR3 covers 12 residues.